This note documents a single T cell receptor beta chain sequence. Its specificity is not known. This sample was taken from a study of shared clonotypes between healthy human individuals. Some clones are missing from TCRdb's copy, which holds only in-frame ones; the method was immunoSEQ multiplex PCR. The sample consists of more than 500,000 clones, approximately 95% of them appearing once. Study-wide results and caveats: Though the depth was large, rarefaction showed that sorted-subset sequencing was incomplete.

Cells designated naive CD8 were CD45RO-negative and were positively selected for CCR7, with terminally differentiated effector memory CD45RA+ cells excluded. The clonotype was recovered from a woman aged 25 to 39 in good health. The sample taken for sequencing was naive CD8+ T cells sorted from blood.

This CDR3 reads CASSIKGGGARRLTEQYF. For the CDR3, the DNA is TGTGCCAGTAGTATAAAAGGAGGGGGCGCAAGGCGGCTAACAGAGCAGTACTTC. The V call is TRBV19, the J call TRBJ2-7; D perhaps matches TRBD1 (7 bases). V dropped 2 bases and J dropped 7 bases, with 27 bases sitting between them. From germline, CDR1 is LNHDA and CDR2 SQIVND (reference sequence). This CDR3 spans 18 amino acids.